This is a list of T cell receptor beta chains from one sample in a study of cytomegalovirus exposure and HLA in healthy donors. Measured with immunoSEQ multiplex PCR; TCRdb has only the in-frame clones, and not every one. The sample spans some 110,000 clones; the ten largest clones claim around 3.5%. The sequenced sample consisted of PBMCs. These receptors were obtained from a man aged 25-40 years in good health and CMV-seronegative. The CDR3 runs from the conserved cysteine through the conserved F or W. The D gene is left open where the match is weak. Size is stated for part of the rows, as once, few or many counts, or as a class when the clone is expanded.

V	J	size	D	CDR3	DNA
TRBV18	TRBJ1-5	NA	NA	CASSVKPGQRGIGNQPQHF	TGTGCCAGCTCAGTCAAGCCGGGACAACGAGGTATTGGCAATCAGCCCCAGCATTTT
TRBV14	TRBJ2-5	NA	TRBD1	CASSQWGQGAATQYF	TGTGCCAGCAGCCAATGGGGACAGGGGGCCGCGACCCAGTACTTC
TRBV4-1	TRBJ2-7	NA	TRBD1	CASSRPGQGPYEQYF	TGCGCCAGCAGCCGTCCTGGACAGGGTCCGTACGAGCAGTACTTC
TRBV2	TRBJ2-7	NA	TRBD1	CASSRTGRRSEQYF	TGTGCCAGCAGTCGGACAGGTAGAAGGAGCGAGCAGTACTTC
TRBV4-1	TRBJ1-1	NA	TRBD1	CASSNGHTGGRNTEAFF	TGCGCCAGCAGCAACGGCCACACAGGGGGCCGGAACACTGAAGCTTTCTTT
TRBV5-5	TRBJ2-2	NA	NA	CASSWGSNTGELFF	TGTGCCAGCAGCTGGGGCAGCAACACCGGGGAGCTGTTTTTT
TRBV28	TRBJ2-1	NA	NA	CASSLDSLNYNEQFF	TGTGCCAGCAGTTTAGACAGTCTCAACTACAATGAGCAGTTCTTC
TRBV6-5	TRBJ1-4	NA	TRBD1	CASSESGQGEKLFF	TGTGCCAGCAGTGAAAGTGGACAGGGAGAAAAACTGTTTTTT
TRBV29-1	TRBJ2-2	NA	NA	CSVEVSPAGPNTGELFF	TGCAGCGTTGAAGTCTCCCCCGCAGGCCCGAACACCGGGGAGCTGTTTTTT
TRBV7-8	TRBJ2-1	NA	NA	CASSLDRGARGQFF	TGTGCCAGCAGCTTAGACCGGGGGGCGAGGGGGCAGTTCTTC
TRBV5-1	TRBJ2-7	NA	TRBD1	CASSLQGSGYEQYF	TGCGCCAGCAGCCTACAGGGGTCAGGGTACGAGCAGTACTTC
TRBV6-6	TRBJ1-1	NA	NA	CASSYLTPAEAFF	TGTGCCAGCAGTTACTTAACCCCAGCTGAAGCTTTCTTT
TRBV5-1	TRBJ2-7	NA	TRBD1	CASSQNRGFEQYF	TGCGCCAGCAGCCAAAACAGGGGGTTCGAGCAGTACTTC
TRBV19	TRBJ1-5	NA	TRBD1	CASSNRGGGNQPQHF	TGTGCCAGTTCCAACAGGGGAGGCGGTAATCAGCCCCAGCATTTT
TRBV9	TRBJ2-3	NA	NA	CASSEEAGRTDTQYF	TGTGCCAGCAGCGAGGAAGCGGGTCGCACAGATACGCAGTATTTT
TRBV7-9	TRBJ1-5	NA	NA	CASSLYGDSNQPQHF	TGTGCCAGCAGCTTATACGGAGATAGCAATCAGCCCCAGCATTTT
TRBV7-3	TRBJ2-3	NA	NA	CASSLIHSDTQYF	TGTGCCAGCAGCTTAATTCACTCAGATACGCAGTATTTT
TRBV2	TRBJ2-7	NA	NA	CASRRNGGPYEQYF	TGTGCCAGCAGGAGGAACGGGGGGCCCTACGAGCAGTACTTC
TRBV19	TRBJ2-3	NA	TRBD1	CASSTGQMSADTQYF	TGTGCCAGTAGTACGGGACAGATGAGCGCAGATACGCAGTATTTT
TRBV6-5	TRBJ1-5	NA	NA	CASSEAFNQPQHF	TGTGCCAGCAGTGAAGCATTCAATCAGCCCCAGCATTTT
TRBV27	TRBJ1-2	NA	NA	CASSFAGGFTGYTF	TGTGCCAGCAGTTTCGCGGGGGGGTTTACAGGCTACACCTTC
TRBV6-5	TRBJ1-2	NA	NA	CASSYSRGRTGYGYTF	TGTGCCAGCAGTTACTCGCGGGGGAGGACTGGGTATGGCTACACCTTC
TRBV6-1	TRBJ2-7	NA	NA	CASSETPAYEQYF	TGTGCCAGCAGTGAAACGCCGGCCTACGAGCAGTACTTC
TRBV5-4	TRBJ2-3	NA	TRBD2	CASSSRGAGTDTQYF	TGTGCCAGCAGCTCGCGGGGGGCCGGCACAGATACGCAGTATTTT
TRBV15	TRBJ2-3	NA	TRBD2	CATSRELASGTEADTQYF	TGTGCCACCAGCAGAGAATTAGCTAGCGGGACAGAGGCAGATACGCAGTATTTT
TRBV6-4	TRBJ1-2	NA	TRBD1	CASSGPRDREDYGYTF	TGTGCCAGCAGTGGCCCCCGGGACAGGGAGGACTATGGCTACACCTTC
TRBV4-3	TRBJ2-5	NA	TRBD1	CASSRTVDRAETQYF	TGCGCCAGCAGCCGCACCGTGGACAGGGCGGAGACCCAGTACTTC
TRBV20-1	TRBJ1-2	NA	NA	CSAHSGEEHTF	TGCAGCGCTCATTCTGGCGAGGAACACACCTTC
TRBV19	TRBJ2-7	NA	TRBD1	CASSRDRAYEQYF	TGTGCCAGTTCCCGGGACAGGGCCTACGAGCAGTACTTC
TRBV7-8	TRBJ1-1	NA	NA	CASSLPRGNTEAFF	TGTGCCAGCAGCTTGCCTAGGGGGAACACTGAAGCTTTCTTT
TRBV10-3	TRBJ2-7	NA	TRBD2	CAISEEIAGGVNEQYF	TGTGCCATCAGTGAGGAAATAGCGGGGGGCGTCAACGAGCAGTACTTC
TRBV6-6	TRBJ1-1	NA	NA	CASSYSLVNTEAFF	TGTGCCAGCAGTTACTCGCTAGTCAACACTGAAGCTTTCTTT
TRBV6-5	TRBJ1-2	NA	TRBD1	CASSYLTGGNGYTF	TGTGCCAGCAGTTACCTTACAGGGGGCAATGGCTACACCTTC
TRBV7-6	TRBJ2-7	NA	TRBD2	CASSSHPRGVSYEQYF	TGTGCCAGCAGCTCTCACCCTCGGGGGGTCTCCTACGAGCAGTACTTC
TRBV27	TRBJ2-7	NA	NA	CASSFIATGVSYEQYF	TGTGCCAGCAGTTTCATCGCGACAGGTGTGTCCTACGAGCAGTACTTC
TRBV6-6	TRBJ2-1	NA	NA	CASSPGTQRNNEQFF	TGTGCCAGCAGTCCAGGGACACAGAGGAACAATGAGCAGTTCTTC
TRBV5-1	TRBJ2-2	NA	TRBD1	CASSLANRGNAGELFF	TGCGCCAGCAGCTTGGCCAACAGGGGAAACGCCGGGGAGCTGTTTTTT
TRBV6-5	TRBJ2-7	NA	TRBD1	CASSYGDRGEQYF	TGTGCCAGCAGTTACGGGGACAGGGGCGAGCAGTACTTC
TRBV4-1	TRBJ1-3	NA	TRBD1	CASSQAGTGAGNTIYF	TGCGCCAGCAGCCAGGCGGGGACAGGGGCAGGAAACACCATATATTTT
TRBV29-1	TRBJ2-1	NA	TRBD1	CSVAKMDRGIGHEQFF	TGCAGCGTTGCAAAGATGGACAGGGGGATTGGGCATGAGCAGTTCTTC
TRBV5-6	TRBJ2-4	NA	TRBD1	CASSATGVIQYF	TGTGCCAGCAGCGCCACAGGGGTCATTCAGTACTTC
TRBV30	TRBJ1-4	NA	NA	CAWSTGLEEKLFF	TGTGCCTGGAGTACAGGGCTCGAAGAAAAACTGTTTTTT
TRBV11-2	TRBJ2-7	NA	NA	CASSVTYEQYF	TGTGCCAGCAGCGTAACCTACGAGCAGTACTTC
TRBV7-9	TRBJ2-2	NA	NA	CASSFPGPGELFF	TGTGCCAGCAGCTTCCCAGGGCCCGGGGAGCTGTTTTTT
TRBV10-3	TRBJ1-2	NA	TRBD1	CAISVKGQAPMRYTF	TGTGCCATCAGTGTCAAGGGACAGGCCCCTATGCGCTACACCTTC
TRBV11-3	TRBJ2-5	NA	NA	CASSSEGGGRETQYF	TGTGCCAGCAGCTCGGAGGGGGGGGGCAGAGAGACCCAGTACTTC
TRBV7-8	TRBJ2-1	large	TRBD1	CASSFQGTGAYNEQFF	TGTGCCAGCAGCTTCCAAGGGACAGGGGCCTACAATGAGCAGTTCTTC
TRBV28	TRBJ2-5	NA	TRBD1	CASNRGRIQETQYF	TGTGCCAGCAACAGGGGGCGCATCCAAGAGACCCAGTACTTC
TRBV30	TRBJ2-3	NA	NA	CAWSVFDPRITDTQYF	TGTGCCTGGAGTGTATTTGACCCGCGGATCACAGATACGCAGTATTTT
TRBV5-1	TRBJ1-4	NA	NA	CASSLDRPPTNEKLFF	TGCGCCAGCAGCTTGGACAGACCTCCCACTAATGAAAAACTGTTTTTT
TRBV18	TRBJ1-3	NA	TRBD1	CASSPDRGSWGNTIYF	TGTGCCAGCTCACCCGACAGGGGGTCGTGGGGAAACACCATATATTTT
TRBV21-1	TRBJ1-6	NA	NA	CASLTPRARGIYNSPLHF	TGTGCCAGCCTCACCCCCAGGGCAAGGGGCATCTATAATTCACCCCTCCACTTT
TRBV13	TRBJ1-4	NA	NA	CASSLQGRSNEKLFF	TGTGCCAGCAGCTTACAAGGGAGGTCTAATGAAAAACTGTTTTTT